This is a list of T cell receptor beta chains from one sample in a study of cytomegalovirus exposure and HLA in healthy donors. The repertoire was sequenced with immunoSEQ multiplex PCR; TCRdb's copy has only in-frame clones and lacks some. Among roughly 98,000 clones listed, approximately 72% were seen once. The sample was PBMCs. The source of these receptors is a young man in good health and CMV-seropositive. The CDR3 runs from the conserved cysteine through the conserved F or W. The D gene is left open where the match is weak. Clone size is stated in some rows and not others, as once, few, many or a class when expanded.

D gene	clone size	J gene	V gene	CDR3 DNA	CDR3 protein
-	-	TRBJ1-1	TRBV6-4	TGTGCCAGCAGTCCCGGACGGGGAAACACTGAAGCTTTCTTT	CASSPGRGNTEAFF
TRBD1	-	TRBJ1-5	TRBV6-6	TGTGCCAGCAGTTACTCGGGACAGAACAATCAGCCCCAGCATTTT	CASSYSGQNNQPQHF
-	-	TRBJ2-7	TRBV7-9	TGTGCCAGCAGTCCCGGGTCGGGGAACGAGCAGTACTTC	CASSPGSGNEQYF
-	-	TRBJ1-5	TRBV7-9	TGTGCCAGCAGCCGGGGGGGCCAGCCCCAGCATTTT	CASSRGGQPQHF
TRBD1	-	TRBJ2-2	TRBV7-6	TGTGCCAGCAGCCTCAGTGTCCAGGGGGCCGACACCGGGGAGCTGTTTTTT	CASSLSVQGADTGELFF
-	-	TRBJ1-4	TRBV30	TGTGCCTGGAGTGGGGGGACAACAACTAATGAAAAACTGTTTTTT	CAWSGGTTTNEKLFF
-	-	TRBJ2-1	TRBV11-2	TGTGCCAGCAGCCATAATGAGCAGTTCTTC	CASSHNEQFF
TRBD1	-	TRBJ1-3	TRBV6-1	TGTGCCAGCAGTGAGACTGGGACAGGCTCTGGAAACACCATATATTTT	CASSETGTGSGNTIYF
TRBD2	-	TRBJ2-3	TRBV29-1	TGCAGCGTCCGGGTCGGGACTACTAGCACAGATACGCAGTATTTT	CSVRVGTTSTDTQYF
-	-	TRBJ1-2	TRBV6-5	TGTGCCAGCAGTGGAACCCTAGAGTCGGCGTATGGCTACACCTTC	CASSGTLESAYGYTF
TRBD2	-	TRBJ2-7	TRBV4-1	TGCGCCAGCAGCCAGCTAGCGGGGGGGAGCTACGAGCAGTACTTC	CASSQLAGGSYEQYF
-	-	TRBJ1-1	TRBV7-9	TGTGCCAGCAGCTTAGGTCGTAGGAGAGGTAACATGAACACTGAAGCTTTCTTT	CASSLGRRRGNMNTEAFF
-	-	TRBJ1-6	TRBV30	TGTGCCTGGAGTGGTGACAGGATAGATTCCCCCCTCCACTTT	CAWSGDRIDSPLHF
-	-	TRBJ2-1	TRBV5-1	TGCGCCAGCTCGAGGCCCACACAGGATATCTACAATGAGCAGTTCTTC	CASSRPTQDIYNEQFF
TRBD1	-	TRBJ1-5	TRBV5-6	TGTGCCAGCAGCCGCCGGGACAGGGGAAATCAGCCCCAGCATTTT	CASSRRDRGNQPQHF
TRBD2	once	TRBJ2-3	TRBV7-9	TGTGCCAGCAGCTCCCCCGCGCGGTCTAGCGGGGTCACAGATACGCAGTATTTT	CASSSPARSSGVTDTQYF
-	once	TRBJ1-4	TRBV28	TGTGCCAGCAGTTTGAGGGGGTCGGAAGAAAAACTGTTTTTT	CASSLRGSEEKLFF